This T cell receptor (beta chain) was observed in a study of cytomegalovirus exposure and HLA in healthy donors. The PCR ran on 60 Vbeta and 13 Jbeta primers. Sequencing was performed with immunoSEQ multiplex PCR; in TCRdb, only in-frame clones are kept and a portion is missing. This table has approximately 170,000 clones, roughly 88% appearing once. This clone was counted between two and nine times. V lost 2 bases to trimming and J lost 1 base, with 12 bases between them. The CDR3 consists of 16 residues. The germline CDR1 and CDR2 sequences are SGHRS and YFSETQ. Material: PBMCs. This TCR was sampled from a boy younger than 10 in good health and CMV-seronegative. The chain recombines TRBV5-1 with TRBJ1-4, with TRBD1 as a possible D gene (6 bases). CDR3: CASSFTGYGTNEKLFF. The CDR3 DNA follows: TGCGCCAGCAGCTTCACAGGGTACGGAACTAATGAAAAACTGTTTTTT.